This entry concerns a single TCR beta chain. What it binds is unknown. Per the original data handling: Junction-only immunoSEQ data arrived without quality scores, meaning filtering differed. Here immunoSEQ multiplex PCR was the method, and the copy in TCRdb shows in-frame clones only, minus some. That table supplies the V and J calls and clone size; D and trimming were determined from the DNA. The data show around 940,000 clones, less than 85% seen once. Trimming removed 1 base from V and 9 bases from J, with 6 bases in between. This CDR3 comprises 11 residues. The V gene's germline CDR1 is MDHEN and CDR2 SYDVKM. Splitting of CD4+ cells produced CD45RA+ naive and CD45RA-negative memory subsets. These data come from a study of shared clonotypes between healthy human individuals. Study-wide points: Investigators expected sequencing depth to affect clonotype sharing among donors. Shared clonotypes across all four donors exceeded non-shared ones in generation probability.

The V call is TRBV28, the J call TRBJ1-1; D ambiguous. The sample consisted of memory CD4+ T cells sorted from blood. Stated subset: CD45RA-negative fraction. This TCR derives from a man younger than 30 in good health. CDR3 sequence (DNA): TGTGCCAGCAGTTTATCGGGGAAAGCTTTCTTT. It encodes CASSLSGKAFF.